This T cell receptor beta chain is drawn from a study of cytomegalovirus exposure and HLA in healthy donors. Overall study: A subsequent analysis reported that the 110 or so validation repertoires were produced on the same platform that had also been used for the 666 first-cohort repertoires.

The trim removed 2 bases at V and 3 bases at J, leaving 1 base unmatched. CDR3 length: 15 amino acids. Germline V gene lookup returns CDR1 SGDLS and CDR2 YYNGEE. Study-wide results and limits: Listed as cytomegalovirus-associated were over 150 TCR beta chains. For most TCR sequences rarity was the rule, although some public TCRs occurred in many donors.

The donors were members of the validation cohort comprising over a hundred subjects, separate from the approximately 700-subject first cohort. A note on this clone: As yet, its antigen is unknown.

TCRdb's copy holds only in-frame clones and misses some; the assay was immunoSEQ multiplex PCR. The sample shows about 140,000 clones, 80% to 95% of them seen only once. The chain uses TRBV9 and TRBJ2-3, with 12 nucleotides matching TRBD2. The clonotype originates from a young man in good health and CMV-seronegative. The sequenced sample consisted of PBMCs. DNA for the CDR3: TGTGCCAGCAGCGTGGGGACTAGCGGGACAGATACGCAGTATTTT. Encoded protein: CASSVGTSGTDTQYF.